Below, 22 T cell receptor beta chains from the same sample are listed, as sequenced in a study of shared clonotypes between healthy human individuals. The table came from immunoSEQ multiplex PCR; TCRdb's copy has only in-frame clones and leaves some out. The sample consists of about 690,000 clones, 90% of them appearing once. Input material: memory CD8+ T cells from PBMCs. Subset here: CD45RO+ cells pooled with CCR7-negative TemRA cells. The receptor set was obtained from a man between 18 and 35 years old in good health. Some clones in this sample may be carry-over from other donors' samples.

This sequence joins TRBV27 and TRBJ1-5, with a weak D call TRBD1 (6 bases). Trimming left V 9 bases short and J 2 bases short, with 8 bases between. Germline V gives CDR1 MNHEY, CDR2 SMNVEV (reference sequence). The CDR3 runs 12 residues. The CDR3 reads CASGGGNQPQHF. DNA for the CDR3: TGTGCCAGTGGGGGCGGCAATCAGCCCCAGCATTTT.

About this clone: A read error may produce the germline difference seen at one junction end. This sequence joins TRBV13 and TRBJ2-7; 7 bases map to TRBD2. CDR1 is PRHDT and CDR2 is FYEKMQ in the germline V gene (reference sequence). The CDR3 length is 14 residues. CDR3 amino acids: CASRLAGDFYEQYF. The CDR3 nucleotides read TGTGCCAGCAGGTTAGCGGGCGATTTCTACGAGCAGTACTTC.

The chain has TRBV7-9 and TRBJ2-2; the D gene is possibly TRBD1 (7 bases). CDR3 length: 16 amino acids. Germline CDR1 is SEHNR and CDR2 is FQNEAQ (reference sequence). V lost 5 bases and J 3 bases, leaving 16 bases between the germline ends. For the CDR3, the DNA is TGTGCCAGCAGCGCAATAGACAGGGAGGACACCGGGGAGCTGTTTTTT. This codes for CASSAIDREDTGELFF.

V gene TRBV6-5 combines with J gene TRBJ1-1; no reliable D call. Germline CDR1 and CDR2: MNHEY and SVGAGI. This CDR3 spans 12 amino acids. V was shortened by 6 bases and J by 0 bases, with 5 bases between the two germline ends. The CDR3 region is CASRQMNTEAFF. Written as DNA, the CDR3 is TGTGCCAGCAGACAGATGAACACTGAAGCTTTCTTT.

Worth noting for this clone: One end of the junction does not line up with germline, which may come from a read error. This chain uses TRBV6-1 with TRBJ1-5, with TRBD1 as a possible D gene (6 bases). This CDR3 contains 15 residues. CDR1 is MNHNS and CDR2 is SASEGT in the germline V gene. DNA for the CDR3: TGTGCCAGCACTGAATGGACAGTTAGCAATCAGCCCCAGCATTTT. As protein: CASTEWTVSNQPQHF.

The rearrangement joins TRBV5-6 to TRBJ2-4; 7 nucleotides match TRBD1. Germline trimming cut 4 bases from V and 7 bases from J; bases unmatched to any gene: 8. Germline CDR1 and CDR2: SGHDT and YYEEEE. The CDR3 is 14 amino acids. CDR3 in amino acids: CASSVGQVGNIQYF. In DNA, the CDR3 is TGTGCCAGCAGCGTTGGACAGGTCGGGAACATTCAGTACTTC.

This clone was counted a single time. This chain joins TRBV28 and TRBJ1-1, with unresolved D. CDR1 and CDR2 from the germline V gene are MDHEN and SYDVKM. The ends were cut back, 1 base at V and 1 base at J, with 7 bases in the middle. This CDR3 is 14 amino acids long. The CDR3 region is CASSLFFGNTEAFF. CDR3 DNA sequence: TGTGCCAGCAGTTTATTCTTCGGGAACACTGAAGCTTTCTTT.

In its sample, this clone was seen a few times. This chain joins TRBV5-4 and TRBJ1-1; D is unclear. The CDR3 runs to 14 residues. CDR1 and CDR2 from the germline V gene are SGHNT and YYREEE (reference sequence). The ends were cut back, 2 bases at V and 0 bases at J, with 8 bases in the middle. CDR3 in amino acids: CASSFWGLNTEAFF. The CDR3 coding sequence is TGTGCCAGCAGCTTCTGGGGTCTGAACACTGAAGCTTTCTTT.

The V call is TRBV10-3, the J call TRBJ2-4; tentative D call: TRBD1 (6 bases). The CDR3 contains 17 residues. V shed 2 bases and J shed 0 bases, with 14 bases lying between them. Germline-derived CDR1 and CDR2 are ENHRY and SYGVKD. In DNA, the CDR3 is TGTGCCATCAGTGAGGGGGGCTTTCTACTAGCCAAAAACATTCAGTACTTC. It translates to CAISEGGFLLAKNIQYF.

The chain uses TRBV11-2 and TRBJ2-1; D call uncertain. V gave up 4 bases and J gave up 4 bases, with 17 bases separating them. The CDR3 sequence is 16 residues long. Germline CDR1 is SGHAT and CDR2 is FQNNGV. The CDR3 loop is CASSSFPDGLYNEQFF. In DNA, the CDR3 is TGTGCCAGCAGCTCGTTCCCCGACGGGCTATACAATGAGCAGTTCTTC.

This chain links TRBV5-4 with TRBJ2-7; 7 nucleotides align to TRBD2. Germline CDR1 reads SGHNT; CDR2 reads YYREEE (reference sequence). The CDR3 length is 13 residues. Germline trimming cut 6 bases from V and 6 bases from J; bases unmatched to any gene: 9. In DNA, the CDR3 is TGTGCCAGCATATGGGAGGGAGACGGCGAGCAGTACTTC. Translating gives CASIWEGDGEQYF.

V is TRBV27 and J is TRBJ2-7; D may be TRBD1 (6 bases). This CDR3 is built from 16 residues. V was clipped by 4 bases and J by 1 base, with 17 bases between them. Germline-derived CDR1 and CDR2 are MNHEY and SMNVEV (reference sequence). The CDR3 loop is CASSSTGWDASYEQYF. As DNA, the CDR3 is TGTGCCAGCAGTTCAACAGGGTGGGACGCATCCTACGAGCAGTACTTC.

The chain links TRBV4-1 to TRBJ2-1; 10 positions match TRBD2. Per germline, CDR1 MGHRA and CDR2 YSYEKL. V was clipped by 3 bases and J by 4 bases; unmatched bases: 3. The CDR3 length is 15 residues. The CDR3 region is CASSQTSGSYNEQFF. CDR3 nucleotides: TGCGCCAGCAGCCAGACTAGCGGGTCATACAATGAGCAGTTCTTC.

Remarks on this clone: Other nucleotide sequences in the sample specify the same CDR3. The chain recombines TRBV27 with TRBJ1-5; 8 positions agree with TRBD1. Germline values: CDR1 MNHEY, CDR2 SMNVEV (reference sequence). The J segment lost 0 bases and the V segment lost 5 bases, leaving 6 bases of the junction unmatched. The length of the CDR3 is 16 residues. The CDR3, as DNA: TGTGCCAGCAGTCCCTCGACAGGGGATAGCAATCAGCCCCAGCATTTT. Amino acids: CASSPSTGDSNQPQHF.

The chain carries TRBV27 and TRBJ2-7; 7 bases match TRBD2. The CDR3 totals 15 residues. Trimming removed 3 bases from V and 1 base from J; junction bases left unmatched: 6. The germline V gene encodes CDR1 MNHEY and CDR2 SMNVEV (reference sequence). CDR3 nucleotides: TGTGCCAGCAGTTTTGGGGAGGGACTATCCTACGAGCAGTACTTC. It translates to CASSFGEGLSYEQYF.

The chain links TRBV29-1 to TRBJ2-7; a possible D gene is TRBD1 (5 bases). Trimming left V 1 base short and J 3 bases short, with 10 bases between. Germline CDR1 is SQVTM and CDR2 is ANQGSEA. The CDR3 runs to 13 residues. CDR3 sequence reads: CSVEGRESYEQYF. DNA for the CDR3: TGCAGCGTTGAAGGCAGGGAAAGCTACGAGCAGTACTTC.

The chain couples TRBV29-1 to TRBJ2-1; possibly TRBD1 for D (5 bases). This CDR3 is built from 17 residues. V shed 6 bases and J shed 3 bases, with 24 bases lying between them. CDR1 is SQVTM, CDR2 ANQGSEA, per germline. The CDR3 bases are TGCAGCGTCGAACAGGTTGGGGAAATGTCCCTCTACAATGAGCAGTTCTTC. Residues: CSVEQVGEMSLYNEQFF.

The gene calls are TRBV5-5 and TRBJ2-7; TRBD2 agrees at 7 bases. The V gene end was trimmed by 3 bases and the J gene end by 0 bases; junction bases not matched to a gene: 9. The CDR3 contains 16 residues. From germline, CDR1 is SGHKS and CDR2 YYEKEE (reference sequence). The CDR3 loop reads CASSWAGRGLSYEQYF. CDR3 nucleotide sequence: TGTGCCAGCAGCTGGGCGGGGAGGGGCCTCTCCTACGAGCAGTACTTC.

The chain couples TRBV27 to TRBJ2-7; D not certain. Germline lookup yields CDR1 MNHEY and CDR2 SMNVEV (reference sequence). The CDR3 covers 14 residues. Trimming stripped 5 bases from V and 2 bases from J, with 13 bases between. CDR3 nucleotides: TGTGCCAGCAGTCATCTTCTTAGACCCTACGAGCAGTACTTC. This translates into CASSHLLRPYEQYF.

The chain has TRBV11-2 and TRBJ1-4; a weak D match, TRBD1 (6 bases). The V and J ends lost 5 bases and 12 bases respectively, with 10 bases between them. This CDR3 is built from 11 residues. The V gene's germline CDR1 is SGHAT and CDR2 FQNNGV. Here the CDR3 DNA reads TGTGCCAGCAGCGAGGAGGGGGAACTGTTTTTT. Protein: CASSEEGELFF. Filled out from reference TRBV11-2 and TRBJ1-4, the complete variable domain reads EAGVAQSPRYKIIEKRQSVAFWCNPISGHATLYWYQQILGQGPKLLIQFQNNGVVDDSQLPKDRFSAERLKGVDSTLKIQPAKLEDSAVYLCASSEEGELFFGSGTQLSVL.

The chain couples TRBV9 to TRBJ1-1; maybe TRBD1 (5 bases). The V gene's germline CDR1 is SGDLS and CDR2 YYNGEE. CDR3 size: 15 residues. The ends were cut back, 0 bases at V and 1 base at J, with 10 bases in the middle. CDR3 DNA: TGTGCCAGCAGCGTAGGACAGAAATGGAACACTGAAGCTTTCTTT. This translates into CASSVGQKWNTEAFF.

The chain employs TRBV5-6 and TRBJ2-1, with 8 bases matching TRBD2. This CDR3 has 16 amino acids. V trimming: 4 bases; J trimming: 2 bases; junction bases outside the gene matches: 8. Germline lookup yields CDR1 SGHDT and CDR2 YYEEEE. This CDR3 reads CASSRKLAVAYNEQFF. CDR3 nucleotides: TGTGCCAGCAGCCGAAAACTAGCGGTTGCCTACAATGAGCAGTTCTTC.